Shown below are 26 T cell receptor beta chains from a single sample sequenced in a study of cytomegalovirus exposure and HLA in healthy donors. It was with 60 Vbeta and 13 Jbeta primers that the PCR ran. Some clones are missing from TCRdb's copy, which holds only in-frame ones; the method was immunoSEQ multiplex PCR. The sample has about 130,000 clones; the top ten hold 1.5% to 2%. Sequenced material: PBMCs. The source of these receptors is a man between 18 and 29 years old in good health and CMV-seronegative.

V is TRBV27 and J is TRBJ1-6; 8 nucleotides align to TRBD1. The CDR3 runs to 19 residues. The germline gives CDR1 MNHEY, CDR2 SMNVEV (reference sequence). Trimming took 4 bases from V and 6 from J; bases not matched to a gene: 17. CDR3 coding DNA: TGTGCCAGCAGTTCCCTCTCTCCCGGGACAGGAGGGGGTAATTCACCCCTCCACTTT. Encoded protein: CASSSLSPGTGGGNSPLHF.

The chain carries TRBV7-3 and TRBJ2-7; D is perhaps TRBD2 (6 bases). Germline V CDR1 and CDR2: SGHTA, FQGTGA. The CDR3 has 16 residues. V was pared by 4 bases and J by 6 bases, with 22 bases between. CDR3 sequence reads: CASSSQGAGPGFEQYF. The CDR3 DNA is TGTGCCAGCAGCTCGCAAGGGGCGGGGCCGGGGTTCGAGCAGTACTTC.

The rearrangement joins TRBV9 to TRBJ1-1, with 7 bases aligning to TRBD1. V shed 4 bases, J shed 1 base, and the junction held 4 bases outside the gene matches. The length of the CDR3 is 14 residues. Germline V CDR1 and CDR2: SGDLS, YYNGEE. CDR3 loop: CASSPRTGNTEAFF. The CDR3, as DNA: TGTGCCAGCAGCCCCCGGACAGGGAACACTGAAGCTTTCTTT.

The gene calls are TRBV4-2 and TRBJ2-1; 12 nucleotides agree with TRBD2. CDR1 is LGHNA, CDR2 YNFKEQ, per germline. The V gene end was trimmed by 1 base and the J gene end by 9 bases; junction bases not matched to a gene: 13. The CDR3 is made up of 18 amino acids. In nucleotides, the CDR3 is TGTGCCAGCAGCCAAGCGCAGACTAGCGGGAGAGGGGTTGGTGAGCAGTTCTTC. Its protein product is CASSQAQTSGRGVGEQFF.

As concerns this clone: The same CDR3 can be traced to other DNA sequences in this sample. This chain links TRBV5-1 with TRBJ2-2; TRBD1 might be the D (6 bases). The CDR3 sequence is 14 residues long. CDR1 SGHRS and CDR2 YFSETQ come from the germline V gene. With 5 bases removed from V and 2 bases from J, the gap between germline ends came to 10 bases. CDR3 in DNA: TGCGCCAGCAGAACGGGACAAAACACCGGGGAGCTGTTTTTT. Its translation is CASRTGQNTGELFF.

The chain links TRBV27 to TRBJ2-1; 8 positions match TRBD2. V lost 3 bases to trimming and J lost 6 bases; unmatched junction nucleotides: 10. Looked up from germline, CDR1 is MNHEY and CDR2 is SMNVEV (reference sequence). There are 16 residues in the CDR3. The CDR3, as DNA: TGTGCCAGCAGTTTGGCCTGGCGGGGGGTCCCCAATGAGCAGTTCTTC. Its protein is CASSLAWRGVPNEQFF.

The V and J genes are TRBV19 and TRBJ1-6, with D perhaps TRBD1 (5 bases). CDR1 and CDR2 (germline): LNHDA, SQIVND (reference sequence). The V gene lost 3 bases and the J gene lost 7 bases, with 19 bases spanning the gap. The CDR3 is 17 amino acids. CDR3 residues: CASSILWGLGLNSPLHF. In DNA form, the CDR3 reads TGTGCCAGTAGTATTTTATGGGGGTTGGGACTGAATTCACCCCTCCACTTT.

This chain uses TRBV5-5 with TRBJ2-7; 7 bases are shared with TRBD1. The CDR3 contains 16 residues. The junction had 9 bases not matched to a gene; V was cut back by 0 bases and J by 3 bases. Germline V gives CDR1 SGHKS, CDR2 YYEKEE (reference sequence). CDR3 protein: CASSLAGQRSLYEQYF. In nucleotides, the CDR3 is TGTGCCAGCAGCTTGGCGGGACAGCGAAGTCTCTACGAGCAGTACTTC.

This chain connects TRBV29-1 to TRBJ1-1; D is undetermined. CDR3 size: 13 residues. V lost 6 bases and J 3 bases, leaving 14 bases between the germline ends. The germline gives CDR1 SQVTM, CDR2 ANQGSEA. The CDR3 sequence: CSVTSGIDTEAFF. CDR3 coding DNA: TGCAGCGTCACCTCCGGGATCGACACTGAAGCTTTCTTT.

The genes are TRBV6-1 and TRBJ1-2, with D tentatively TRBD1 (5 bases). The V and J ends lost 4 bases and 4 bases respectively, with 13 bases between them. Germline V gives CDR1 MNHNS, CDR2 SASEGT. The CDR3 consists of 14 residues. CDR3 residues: CASSAYLDSYGYTF. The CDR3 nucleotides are TGTGCCAGCAGTGCGTACCTTGACAGCTATGGCTACACCTTC.

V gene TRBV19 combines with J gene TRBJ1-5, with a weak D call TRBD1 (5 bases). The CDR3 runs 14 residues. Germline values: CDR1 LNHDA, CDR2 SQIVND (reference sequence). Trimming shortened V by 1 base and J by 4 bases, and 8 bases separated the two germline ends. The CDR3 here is CASSIAGGNQPQHF. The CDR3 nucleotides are TGTGCCAGTAGTATAGCGGGGGGGAATCAGCCCCAGCATTTT. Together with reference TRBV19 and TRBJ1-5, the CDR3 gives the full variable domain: DGGITQSPKYLFRKEGQNVTLSCEQNLNHDAMYWYRQDPGQGLRLIYYSQIVNDFQKGDIAEGYSVSREKKESFPLTVTSAQKNPTAFYLCASSIAGGNQPQHFGDGTRLSIL.

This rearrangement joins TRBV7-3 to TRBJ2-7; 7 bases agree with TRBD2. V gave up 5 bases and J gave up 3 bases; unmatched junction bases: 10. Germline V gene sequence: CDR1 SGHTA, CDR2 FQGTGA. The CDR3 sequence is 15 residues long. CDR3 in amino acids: CASSPSGTPYYEQYF. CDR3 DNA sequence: TGTGCCAGCAGCCCTAGCGGAACCCCCTACTACGAGCAGTACTTC.

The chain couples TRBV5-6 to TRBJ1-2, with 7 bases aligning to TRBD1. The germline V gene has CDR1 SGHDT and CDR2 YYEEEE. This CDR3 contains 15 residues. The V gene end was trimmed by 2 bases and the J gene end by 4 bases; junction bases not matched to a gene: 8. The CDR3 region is CASSLGTVPFYGYTF. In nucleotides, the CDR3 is TGTGCCAGCAGCTTAGGGACAGTCCCATTCTATGGCTACACCTTC.

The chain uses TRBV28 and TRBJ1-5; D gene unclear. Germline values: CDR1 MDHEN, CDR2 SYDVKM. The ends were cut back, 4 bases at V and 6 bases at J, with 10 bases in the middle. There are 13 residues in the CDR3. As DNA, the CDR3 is TGTGCCAGCAGTTGGGCCGGTGGTCAGCCCCAGCATTTT. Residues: CASSWAGGQPQHF.

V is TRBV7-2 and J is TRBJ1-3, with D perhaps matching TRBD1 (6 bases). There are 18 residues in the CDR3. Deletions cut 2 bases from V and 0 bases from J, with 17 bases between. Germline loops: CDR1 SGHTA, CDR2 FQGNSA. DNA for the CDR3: TGTGCCAGCAGCTTAAGATGGGGGGGCACGGGCTCTGGAAACACCATATATTTT. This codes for CASSLRWGGTGSGNTIYF.

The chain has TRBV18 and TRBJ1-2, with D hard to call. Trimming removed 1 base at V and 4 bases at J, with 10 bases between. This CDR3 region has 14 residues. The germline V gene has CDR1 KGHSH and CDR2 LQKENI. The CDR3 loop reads CASSPQERLYGYTF. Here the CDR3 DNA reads TGTGCCAGCTCACCACAGGAGCGCCTCTATGGCTACACCTTC.

The DNA for the CDR3 is TGTGCCTGGAGTGTATTGGCAGGAAGCAATCAGCCCCAGCATTTT. It yields the protein CAWSVLAGSNQPQHF. The chain links TRBV30 to TRBJ1-5; D gene uncertain. V shed 0 bases and J shed 1 base, with 10 bases lying between them. The CDR3 spans 15 residues. Germline V gene data show CDR1 as GTSNPN and CDR2 as SVGIG (reference sequence).

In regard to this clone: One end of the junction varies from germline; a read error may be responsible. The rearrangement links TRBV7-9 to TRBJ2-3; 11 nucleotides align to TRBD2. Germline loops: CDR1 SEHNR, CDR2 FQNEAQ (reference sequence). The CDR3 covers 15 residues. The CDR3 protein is CASSLAGGPGDTQYF. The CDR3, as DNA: TGTGCCAGCAGTTTAGCGGGGGGGCCAGGGGATACGCAGTATTTT.

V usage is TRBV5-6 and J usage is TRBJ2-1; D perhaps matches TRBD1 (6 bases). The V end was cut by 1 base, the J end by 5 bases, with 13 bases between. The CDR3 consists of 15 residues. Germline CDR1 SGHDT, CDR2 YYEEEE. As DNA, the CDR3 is TGTGCCAGCAGCTTGTTCCTGTCAGGGGACAATGAGCAGTTCTTC. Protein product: CASSLFLSGDNEQFF.

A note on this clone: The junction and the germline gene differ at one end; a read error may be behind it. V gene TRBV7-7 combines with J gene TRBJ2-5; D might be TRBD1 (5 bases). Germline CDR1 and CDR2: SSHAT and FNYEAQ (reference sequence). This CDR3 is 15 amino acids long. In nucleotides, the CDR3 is TGTGCTAGCAGCGACGAAGGACACCCTTTGGGGACCCAGTACTTC. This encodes CASSDEGHPLGTQYF.

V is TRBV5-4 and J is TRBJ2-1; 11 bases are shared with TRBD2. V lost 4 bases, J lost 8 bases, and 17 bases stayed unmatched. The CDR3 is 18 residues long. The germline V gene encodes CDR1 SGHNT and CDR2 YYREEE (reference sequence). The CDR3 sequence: CASSPGALAGVLGHEQFF. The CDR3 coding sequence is TGTGCCAGCAGCCCGGGGGCACTAGCGGGGGTCCTTGGTCATGAGCAGTTCTTC.

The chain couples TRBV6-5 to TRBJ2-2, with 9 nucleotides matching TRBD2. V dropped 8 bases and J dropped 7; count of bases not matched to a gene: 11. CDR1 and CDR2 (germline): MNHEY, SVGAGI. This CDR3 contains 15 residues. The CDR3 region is CASRNPGLAFGELFF. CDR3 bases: TGTGCCAGCCGAAATCCGGGACTAGCTTTCGGGGAGCTGTTTTTT.

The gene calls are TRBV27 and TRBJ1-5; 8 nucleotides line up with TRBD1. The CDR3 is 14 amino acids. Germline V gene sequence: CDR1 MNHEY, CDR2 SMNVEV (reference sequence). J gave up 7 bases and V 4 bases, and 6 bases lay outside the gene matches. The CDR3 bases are TGTGCCAGCAGTTGGACAGGGTTGGGACAGCCCCAGCATTTT. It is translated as CASSWTGLGQPQHF.

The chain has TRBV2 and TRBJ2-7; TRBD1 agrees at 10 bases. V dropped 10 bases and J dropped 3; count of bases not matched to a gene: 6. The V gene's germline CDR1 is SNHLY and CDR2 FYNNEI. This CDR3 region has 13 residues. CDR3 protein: CATTTGGYYEQYF. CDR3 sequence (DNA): TGTGCCACCACGACAGGGGGCTACTACGAGCAGTACTTC.

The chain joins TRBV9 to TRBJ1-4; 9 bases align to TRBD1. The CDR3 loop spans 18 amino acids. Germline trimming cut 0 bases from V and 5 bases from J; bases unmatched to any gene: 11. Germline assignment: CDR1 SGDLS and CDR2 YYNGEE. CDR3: CASSVDPSGQGLNEKLFF. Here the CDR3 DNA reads TGTGCCAGCAGCGTAGACCCAAGCGGACAGGGGTTGAATGAAAAACTGTTTTTT.

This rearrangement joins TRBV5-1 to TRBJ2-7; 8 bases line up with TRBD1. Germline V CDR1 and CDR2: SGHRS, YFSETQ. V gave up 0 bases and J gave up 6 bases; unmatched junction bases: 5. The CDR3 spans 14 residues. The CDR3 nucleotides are TGCGCCAGCAGCTTGGGGACAGGGTTGTTCGAGCAGTACTTC. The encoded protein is CASSLGTGLFEQYF.